The 20 T cell receptor beta chains given below trace back to one sample, sequenced in a study of blood T cell repertoires in COVID-19. Sequenced by immunoSEQ multiplex PCR; TCRdb stores in-frame clones only, minus some. Of nearly 25,000 clones in the sample, approximately 78% were seen once. Source material: peripheral blood. These TCRs come from a woman in her 70s with COVID-19, enrolled during active disease.

The V and J genes are TRBV5-4 and TRBJ1-2, with 7 bases lining up with TRBD1. The J segment lost 6 bases and the V segment lost 4 bases, leaving 15 bases of the junction unmatched. The CDR3 is 16 amino acids. CDR1 is SGHNT and CDR2 is YYREEE in the germline V gene (reference sequence). In nucleotides, the CDR3 is TGTGCCAGCAGCCCTACCGTGGGCAGGGGGAGGCATGGCTACACCTTC. It specifies CASSPTVGRGRHGYTF.

This clone was seen only once. The chain combines TRBV7-9 with TRBJ1-1, with 9 bases aligning to TRBD1. The V and J ends lost 4 bases and 2 bases, in that order; junction bases with no gene match: 2. Germline V gene lookup returns CDR1 SEHNR and CDR2 FQNEAQ (reference sequence). The CDR3 runs to 14 residues. The CDR3 nucleotides are TGTGCCAGCAGCTGGGGACAGGGCAACACTGAAGCTTTCTTT. Amino acids: CASSWGQGNTEAFF.

This chain connects TRBV19 to TRBJ1-3; maybe TRBD1 (5 bases). V was clipped by 6 bases and J by 1 base, with 19 bases between them. This CDR3 is 17 amino acids long. The germline CDR1 and CDR2 sequences are LNHDA and SQIVND (reference sequence). The CDR3 here is CASRPGYQSSSGNTIYF. The CDR3 nucleotides read TGTGCCAGTAGGCCAGGGTATCAGTCCTCTTCTGGAAACACCATATATTTT.

This clone has only one observation. The rearrangement links TRBV5-1 to TRBJ1-4, with D perhaps matching TRBD1 (6 bases). Trimming removed 7 bases from V and 7 bases from J, with 17 bases in between. The CDR3 has 14 amino acids. From germline, CDR1 is SGHRS and CDR2 YFSETQ. The CDR3 loop is CASGRETGSEKLFF. The CDR3 DNA reads TGCGCCAGCGGACGAGAGACAGGTTCTGAAAAACTGTTTTTT.

This rearrangement joins TRBV28 to TRBJ1-2; 8 bases map to TRBD1. Trimming took 7 bases from V and 2 from J; bases not matched to a gene: 6. In germline, CDR1 is MDHEN, CDR2 SYDVKM. The CDR3 consists of 14 residues. CDR3 loop: CASTLDRANYGYTF. The CDR3 DNA reads as TGTGCCAGCACCCTGGACAGGGCGAACTATGGCTACACCTTC.

The V and J genes are TRBV27 and TRBJ2-1, with TRBD2 matching over 9 bases. The V and J ends lost 2 bases and 5 bases, in that order; junction bases with no gene match: 4. This CDR3 spans 15 amino acids. In germline, CDR1 is MNHEY, CDR2 SMNVEV (reference sequence). The CDR3 bases are TGTGCCAGCAGTTTAAAGGCGGGGGGGCACAATGAGCAGTTCTTC. Amino acid sequence: CASSLKAGGHNEQFF.

V gene TRBV19 combines with J gene TRBJ2-5, with 7 bases that match TRBD1. The V gene end was trimmed by 4 bases and the J gene end by 5 bases; junction bases not matched to a gene: 10. Germline V gene lookup returns CDR1 LNHDA and CDR2 SQIVND (reference sequence). This CDR3 is built from 15 residues. Here the CDR3 DNA reads TGTGCCAGTAGTAACAGACAGGGTATGCGGGAGACCCAGTACTTC. Translation gives CASSNRQGMRETQYF.

This rearrangement joins TRBV6-5 to TRBJ1-2; TRBD1 agrees at 7 bases. CDR1 is MNHEY and CDR2 is SVGAGI in the germline V gene. The CDR3 is made up of 13 amino acids. With V trimmed by 2 bases and J by 3 bases, 0 bases remained unmatched. This chain's CDR3 is CASSYGTDYGYTF. DNA for the CDR3: TGTGCCAGCAGTTACGGGACAGACTATGGCTACACCTTC.

The genes are TRBV12-3 or TRBV12-4 and TRBJ1-2; D is possibly TRBD1 (5 bases). V lost 1 base and J 12 bases, leaving 12 bases between the germline ends. This CDR3 is built from 12 residues. CDR3 protein: CASSLDGRVDTF. CDR3 bases: TGTGCCAGCAGTTTAGATGGCAGGGTAGACACCTTC.

V usage is TRBV12-3 or TRBV12-4 and J usage is TRBJ2-7; 7 nucleotides align to TRBD1. V was pared by 4 bases and J by 5 bases, with 2 bases of the junction left unmatched. This CDR3 is built from 12 residues. The CDR3 DNA sequence: TGTGCCAGCAGTTCAACAGGGGACGAGCAGTACTTC. Its translation: CASSSTGDEQYF.

The rearrangement joins TRBV6-5 to TRBJ1-1; D uncertain. Germline V gene data show CDR1 as MNHEY and CDR2 as SVGAGI. Trimming removed 4 bases at V and 0 bases at J, with 12 bases between. The CDR3 covers 15 residues. CDR3 sequence: CASSSSRYLNTEAFF. The DNA of the CDR3 is TGTGCCAGCAGTTCGTCCAGGTACTTGAACACTGAAGCTTTCTTT.

The chain joins TRBV11-1 to TRBJ1-2; D is perhaps TRBD1 (5 bases). V shed 2 bases and J shed 3 bases, with 7 bases lying between them. CDR1 SGHAT and CDR2 FQDESV come from the germline V gene (reference sequence). The CDR3 is 13 residues long. The CDR3: CASSLRTHYGYTF. CDR3 in DNA: TGTGCCAGCAGCTTACGGACACACTATGGCTACACCTTC.

This chain connects TRBV9 to TRBJ2-3, with D perhaps matching TRBD1 (6 bases). CDR3 length equals 15 residues. V was pared by 1 base and J by 3 bases, with 12 bases between. CDR1 SGDLS and CDR2 YYNGEE come from the germline V gene. The chain's CDR3 is CASSVLGAETDTQYF. The CDR3 nucleotides read TGTGCCAGCAGCGTATTGGGGGCTGAGACAGATACGCAGTATTTT.

V usage is TRBV5-1 and J usage is TRBJ2-7, with a weak D call TRBD1 (6 bases). Germline CDR1 and CDR2: SGHRS and YFSETQ. This CDR3 has 14 residues. Trimming removed 4 bases from V and 1 base from J, with 12 bases in between. The DNA for the CDR3 is TGCGCCAGCAGCCCCGGACAGCATTCCTACGAGCAGTACTTC. Its protein is CASSPGQHSYEQYF.

This chain links TRBV3-1 (or the pseudogene TRBV3-2) with TRBJ1-2; TRBD1 might be the D (5 bases). CDR1 and CDR2 from the germline V gene are LGHDT and YNNKEL (reference sequence). The CDR3 consists of 15 residues. V was shortened by 5 bases and J by 4 bases, with 17 bases between the two germline ends. The CDR3 loop reads CASSSYRDRLYGYTF. The CDR3 nucleotides are TGTGCCAGCAGCTCATATAGAGACAGACTCTATGGCTACACCTTC.

This rearrangement joins TRBV6-4 to TRBJ2-2; TRBD2 aligns across 9 bases. This CDR3 is 17 amino acids long. The V gene's germline CDR1 is MRHNA and CDR2 SNTAGT. The J segment lost 2 bases and the V segment lost 5 bases, leaving 9 bases of the junction unmatched. CDR3 residues: CASSLGAGGVNTGELFF. DNA of the CDR3: TGTGCCAGCAGTCTCGGAGCGGGGGGCGTTAACACCGGGGAGCTGTTTTTT.

V gene TRBV7-6 combines with J gene TRBJ1-2, with 10 nucleotides matching TRBD1. Germline loops: CDR1 SGHVS, CDR2 FNYEAQ. This CDR3 spans 14 amino acids. Germline trimming cut 5 bases from V and 7 bases from J; bases unmatched to any gene: 7. CDR3 nucleotide sequence: TGTGCCAGCAGCCTGACCGGGACAGGGGTTGGCTACACCTTC. It yields the protein CASSLTGTGVGYTF.

The V call is TRBV11-2, the J call TRBJ2-5; 11 positions match TRBD2. V shed 6 bases, J shed 4 bases, and the junction held 10 bases outside the gene matches. The CDR3 spans 16 residues. In germline, CDR1 is SGHAT, CDR2 FQNNGV. The DNA for the CDR3 is TGTGCCAGCAGTTTGAACCCTCTAGCGGGAGGAGAGACCCAGTACTTC. This translates into CASSLNPLAGGETQYF.

Notes on this clone: Relative to the germline gene, one junction end is altered; a read error may explain this. This sample includes further DNA sequences coding for the same CDR3. The V and J genes are TRBV4-1 and TRBJ1-2; TRBD1 aligns across 7 bases. This CDR3 spans 15 amino acids. Germline V gene lookup returns CDR1 MGHRA and CDR2 YSYEKL. CDR3 protein: CASSQERTGPHGYTF. CDR3 DNA: TGCGCCAGCAGTCAAGAACGGACAGGTCCCCATGGCTACACCTTC.

V is TRBV4-2 and J is TRBJ2-7; 9 nucleotides align to TRBD2. Germline lookup yields CDR1 LGHNA and CDR2 YNFKEQ. V lost 1 base, J lost 4 bases, and 5 bases stayed unmatched. The CDR3 contains 15 residues. The CDR3 region has the DNA TGTGCCAGCAGCCAAGGACTAGCGGTAACTTACGAGCAGTACTTC. This sequence encodes CASSQGLAVTYEQYF.